These T cell receptor beta chains were read from a single sample in a study of T cell repertoires in cytomegalovirus infection. TCRdb re-called the reads through MiXCR, storing one row per CDR3 protein. The table includes hundreds of thousands of distinct CDR3 sequences, 10% to 12% detected once. Sample: PBMCs. These receptors came from a human donor in good health (CMV status not recorded). Some clones in this sample may be carry-over from other donors' samples. CDR3s include the opening cysteine and the closing phenylalanine or tryptophan. The order of the fields is J gene, clone size, V gene, D gene, CDR3 DNA, CDR3 protein. The D gene is left open where the match is weak. Not all rows give a size; the values are once, few, many and, for expanded clones, a class.

TRBJ1-2 | few | TRBV20-1 | . | TGCAGTGCTAGTGCCAGTGCTAACTATGGCTACACCTTC | CSASASANYGYTF
TRBJ1-2 | . | TRBV27 | TRBD1 | TGTGCCAGCAGTTTTTTGGACAGGGGGAATGGCTACACCTTC | CASSFLDRGNGYTF
TRBJ2-1 | few | TRBV5-4 | TRBD2 | TGTGCCAGCAGCCCCGGGGAGCGGGGCTTCAGTGAGCAGTTCTTC | CASSPGERGFSEQFF
TRBJ2-5 | many | TRBV6-5 | TRBD2 | TGTGCCAGCAGTTACCGGTGGGGGGGGGTTCACCAAGAGACCCAGTACTTC | CASSYRWGGVHQETQYF
TRBJ2-1 | few | TRBV19 | TRBD2 | TGTGCCAGTAGTATAGGGTTTAGCGGGAGAGGAGAGCAGTTCTTC | CASSIGFSGRGEQFF
TRBJ2-5 | many | TRBV5-5 | . | TGTGCCAGCAGCCCCTCGATGGGGTGGGAGACCCAGTACTTC | CASSPSMGWETQYF
TRBJ1-5 | many | TRBV4-1 | TRBD1 | TGCGCCAGCAGCCAAGTCCCGGGACAGGGGGCGTTGAATCAGCCCCAGCATTTT | CASSQVPGQGALNQPQHF
TRBJ2-2 | many | TRBV6-6 | TRBD2 | TGTGCCAGCACCTTTCCGGGACTAGCGGGAGTTGACACCGGGGAGCTGTTTTTT | CASTFPGLAGVDTGELFF
TRBJ2-1 | once | TRBV29-1 | . | TGCAGCGTCGCGGCCCCCCTAAAAATTGAGCAGTTCTTC | CSVAAPLKIEQFF
TRBJ1-6 | . | TRBV2 | . | TGTGCCAGCAGTGAAAGGAGGAAGGTTGATTCACCCCTCCACTTT | CASSERRKVDSPLHF
TRBJ2-7 | . | TRBV11-3 | . | TGTGCCAGCAGCTCCTCGGCGAAGGCAGACTACGAGCAGTACTTC | CASSSSAKADYEQYF
TRBJ2-5 | many | TRBV5-1 | . | TGCGCCAGCAGCTTGGTTGGGGGCGCGGAGACCCAGTACTTC | CASSLVGGAETQYF
TRBJ2-7 | many | TRBV20-1 | TRBD1 | TGCAGTGCTAGACCCGACAGGGTCCTCTACGAGCAGTACTTC | CSARPDRVLYEQYF
TRBJ2-1 | few | TRBV18 | TRBD2 | TGTGCCAGCTCACCAACGGTAGCGGGATCAAACCTCCATGAGCAGTTCTTC | CASSPTVAGSNLHEQFF
TRBJ1-1 | many | TRBV7-8 | TRBD1 | TGTGCCAGCAGCTTAGGAAGGGACAGGAACACTGAAGCTTTCTTT | CASSLGRDRNTEAFF
TRBJ2-7 | . | TRBV20-1 | . | TGCAGTGCTAGGGAAAAGACAGTGTTCGAGCAGTACTTC | CSAREKTVFEQYF
TRBJ1-5 | many | TRBV19 | . | TGTGCCTCTGGGGGAGATTTAAATCAGCCCCAGCATTTT | CASGGDLNQPQHF
TRBJ1-2 | . | TRBV29-1 | TRBD1 | TGCAGCGTTGCAACAGGGGGCGGCTACACCTTC | CSVATGGGYTF
TRBJ1-6 | . | TRBV9 | . | TGTGCCAGCGGTTTAAGTTCACCCCTCCACTTT | CASGLSSPLHF
TRBJ2-1 | many | TRBV4-2 | TRBD2 | TGTGCCAGCAGCCGAGGGACTAACAATGAGCAGTTCTTC | CASSRGTNNEQFF
TRBJ2-1 | many | TRBV19 | . | TGTGCCAGTAGAACCGACCCAGAGGGCTCCTACAATGAGCAGTTCTTC | CASRTDPEGSYNEQFF
TRBJ2-7 | few | TRBV7-9 | . | TGTGCCAGCAGCCGGGCAATACGGGCTTACGAGCAGTACTTC | CASSRAIRAYEQYF
TRBJ2-7 | many | TRBV28 | TRBD1 | TGTGCCAGCAGCTCTACGCCGGGACGACAGGGCGAGCAGTACTTC | CASSSTPGRQGEQYF
TRBJ2-7 | many | TRBV29-1 | . | TGCAGCGTTGAAAGGGACGGCTCCTACGAGCAGTACTTC | CSVERDGSYEQYF
TRBJ2-6 | . | TRBV12-3/TRBV12-4 | . | TGTGCCAGCAGTTTAAACCCAGTCCCGGGGGCTGCTGGGGCCAACGTCCTGACTTTC | CASSLNPVPGAAGANVLTF